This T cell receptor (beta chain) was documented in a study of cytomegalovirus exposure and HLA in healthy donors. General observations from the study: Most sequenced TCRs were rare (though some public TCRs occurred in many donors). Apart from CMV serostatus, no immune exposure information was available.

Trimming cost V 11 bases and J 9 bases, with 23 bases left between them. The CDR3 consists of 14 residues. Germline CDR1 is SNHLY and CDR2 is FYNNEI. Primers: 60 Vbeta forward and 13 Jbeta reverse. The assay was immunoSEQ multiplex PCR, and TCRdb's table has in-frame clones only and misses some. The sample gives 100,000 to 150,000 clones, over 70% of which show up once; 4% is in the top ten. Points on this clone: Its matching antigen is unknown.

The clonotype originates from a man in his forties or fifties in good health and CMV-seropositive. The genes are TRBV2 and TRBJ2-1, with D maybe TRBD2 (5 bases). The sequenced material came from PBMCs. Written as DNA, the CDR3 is TGTGCCTGCCGACTAAGCCCTGGCAGTAGTGAGCAGTTCTTC. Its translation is CACRLSPGSSEQFF.